These 30 T cell receptor beta chains were all obtained from the same sample, sequenced in a study of blood T cell repertoires in COVID-19. TCRdb keeps only in-frame clones here, not all; method: immunoSEQ multiplex PCR. The data contain 100,000 or so clones, 81% of them seen just once; the ten biggest clones take up about 13%. Sequencing input: peripheral blood. These receptors all come from a human donor in a cohort sampled during active COVID-19.

The rearrangement links TRBV6-5 to TRBJ1-2; 9 bases line up with TRBD1. The CDR3 is 14 amino acids. From germline, CDR1 is MNHEY and CDR2 SVGAGI. J lost 2 bases, V lost 4 bases, and 2 bases had no gene match. The CDR3 DNA is TGTGCCAGCAGTTCAGGGACAGGGAACTATGGCTACACCTTC. Protein: CASSSGTGNYGYTF.

This clone occurred a few times. CDR3 loop: CASSPRQGGLLNSPLHF. Written as DNA, the CDR3 is TGTGCCAGCAGCCCTCGACAGGGGGGCCTTCTGAATTCACCCCTCCACTTT. V gene TRBV2 combines with J gene TRBJ1-6; 9 bases are a match to TRBD1. With V trimmed by 6 bases and J by 7 bases, 13 bases remained unmatched. The CDR3 sequence is 17 residues long. CDR1 SNHLY and CDR2 FYNNEI come from the germline V gene.

The chain recombines TRBV30 with TRBJ2-3; D not resolved. This CDR3 is 15 amino acids long. V was cut by 7 bases and J by 2 bases, with 19 bases left in between. The germline gives CDR1 GTSNPN, CDR2 SVGIG (reference sequence). For the CDR3, the DNA is TGTGCCTACTTAAACCTGGGCCGAAACACAGATACGCAGTATTTT. It translates to CAYLNLGRNTDTQYF.

There are a few counts of this clone. The gene calls are TRBV11-2 and TRBJ2-3; D remains ambiguous. Per the germline V gene, CDR1 is SGHAT and CDR2 is FQNNGV. The CDR3 totals 15 residues. Trimming took 5 bases from V and 0 from J, leaving 12 bases between them. The CDR3 nucleotides are TGTGCCAGCAGCCCGTGGCGGAGTAGCACAGATACGCAGTATTTT. Its translation is CASSPWRSSTDTQYF.

The chain combines TRBV18 with TRBJ2-3; 7 bases are a match to TRBD1. V dropped 5 bases and J dropped 1; count of bases not matched to a gene: 15. CDR1 is KGHSH, CDR2 LQKENI, per germline. CDR3 length: 18 amino acids. The CDR3 spells CASSVGPAGGRGTDTQYF. The CDR3, as DNA: TGTGCCAGCTCAGTGGGCCCGGCAGGGGGAAGGGGCACAGATACGCAGTATTTT.

This clone was found a few times. This sequence joins TRBV6-6 and TRBJ2-1, with D possibly matching TRBD2 (6 bases). V lost 7 bases and J 13 bases, leaving 14 bases between the germline ends. CDR1 is MNHNY and CDR2 is SVGAGI in the germline V gene (reference sequence). The CDR3 covers 11 residues. The CDR3 protein is CASTPGRTQFF. DNA for the CDR3: TGTGCCAGCACCCCAGGGAGGACACAGTTCTTC.

The chain recombines TRBV9 with TRBJ1-1; possible D gene TRBD1, 5 bases. From germline, CDR1 is SGDLS and CDR2 YYNGEE. The CDR3 contains 14 residues. V was cut by 1 base and J by 2 bases, with 9 bases left in between. CDR3 region: CASSVTTVNTEAFF. The DNA of the CDR3 is TGTGCCAGCAGCGTAACGACAGTTAACACTGAAGCTTTCTTT.

The genes are TRBV21-1 and TRBJ2-3; TRBD2 was called by the table and not checked on the DNA. TRBV21-1 corresponds to a pseudogene. This CDR3 contains 15 residues. This CDR3 is CASSYLGTPTDTQYF. The CDR3 coding sequence is TGTGCCAGCAGCTATCTCGGGACTCCCACAGATACGCAGTATTTT.

The V gene is TRBV15, the J gene TRBJ1-2, with TRBD1 identical over 8 bases. The CDR3 runs to 17 residues. Germline V CDR1 and CDR2: LNHNV, YYDKDF (reference sequence). The J segment lost 1 base and the V segment lost 0 bases, leaving 7 bases of the junction unmatched. The CDR3 loop is CATSRDRDRLINYGYTF. The DNA for the CDR3 is TGTGCCACCAGCAGAGATCGGGACAGGTTAATTAACTATGGCTACACCTTC. Full variable domain (missing parts from reference TRBV15 and TRBJ1-2): DAMVIQNPRYQVTQFGKPVTLSCSQTLNHNVMYWYQQKSSQAPKLLFHYYDKDFNNEADTPDNFQSRRPNTSFCFLDIRSPGLGDTAMYLCATSRDRDRLINYGYTFGSGTRLTVV.

CDR3 residues: CASSFRAGANVLTF. The CDR3 nucleotides are TGTGCCAGCAGTTTCAGGGCTGGGGCCAACGTCCTGACTTTC. The V call is TRBV27, the J call TRBJ2-6, with a possible D match to TRBD1 (5 bases). Germline V gives CDR1 MNHEY, CDR2 SMNVEV (reference sequence). V lost 3 bases, J lost 2 bases, and 5 bases lay in between. The CDR3 loop spans 14 amino acids.

CDR3 bases: TGTGCCAGCAGCTTCGGAGGGCAAGAGACCCAGTACTTC. Translated, it gives CASSFGGQETQYF. This chain links TRBV7-3 with TRBJ2-5, with a tentative D call TRBD2 (6 bases). V was cut by 3 bases and J by 2 bases, with 7 bases left in between. The CDR3 sequence is 13 residues long. Per the germline V gene, CDR1 is SGHTA and CDR2 is FQGTGA.

The chain recombines TRBV2 with TRBJ2-7; 7 bases fit TRBD1. Trimming cost V 6 bases and J 0 bases; bases outside gene matches: 8. The CDR3 runs 15 residues. Germline-derived CDR1 and CDR2 are SNHLY and FYNNEI. The CDR3 sequence: CASSPGQDLSYEQYF. The CDR3 nucleotides are TGTGCCAGCAGCCCTGGACAGGACCTCTCCTACGAGCAGTACTTC.

The J gene is TRBJ1-1, the V gene TRBV6-2 or TRBV6-3; no clear D. The CDR3 is made up of 14 amino acids. Between the trimmed V and J ends, which lost 4 bases and 0 bases, there was a span of 9 bases. In germline, CDR1 is MNHEY, CDR2 SVGEGT. As DNA, the CDR3 is TGTGCCAGCAGTTCACGTTTAGTGAACACTGAAGCTTTCTTT. It specifies CASSSRLVNTEAFF.

A few counts support this clone. The chain has TRBV5-1 and TRBJ2-2; the match to TRBD1 covers 7 bases. The CDR3 is 15 amino acids. CDR1 and CDR2 (germline): SGHRS, YFSETQ. Unmatched junction bases numbered 9, after V lost 5 bases and J lost 5 bases. CDR3 residues: CASSYTGAGTGELFF. The CDR3 DNA reads TGCGCCAGCAGTTATACAGGGGCAGGGACCGGGGAGCTGTTTTTT.

This clone was seen just once. This chain joins TRBV7-6 and TRBJ2-1, with D possibly TRBD1 on 5 matching bases. This CDR3 is built from 15 residues. Trimming took off 4 bases at V and 4 bases at J, with 14 bases between the two ends. Germline CDR1 SGHVS, CDR2 FNYEAQ. In nucleotides, the CDR3 is TGTGCCAGCAGCTACCTCTTCGACAGATACAATGAGCAGTTCTTC. Translation gives CASSYLFDRYNEQFF.

The chain joins TRBV7-3 to TRBJ2-5, with 14 bases identical to TRBD2. The germline V gene encodes CDR1 SGHTA and CDR2 FQGTGA. V gave up 4 bases and J gave up 4 bases; unmatched junction bases: 2. The CDR3 has 15 amino acids. CDR3 nucleotide sequence: TGTGCCAGCAGCTCCGGACTAGCGGGAGGAGAGACCCAGTACTTC. This encodes CASSSGLAGGETQYF.

This clone was picked up a small number of times. The V gene is TRBV5-1, the J gene TRBJ1-2, with 7 positions matching TRBD1. Germline CDR1 SGHRS, CDR2 YFSETQ. J was trimmed by 0 bases and V by 5 bases; bases with no gene match: 7. The length of the CDR3 is 15 residues. CDR3 sequence reads: CASRPQGGANYGYTF. DNA of the CDR3: TGCGCCAGCAGGCCTCAGGGGGGAGCTAACTATGGCTACACCTTC.

The rearrangement uses TRBV18 and TRBJ1-1; D is uncertain. The CDR3 totals 13 residues. Germline values: CDR1 KGHSH, CDR2 LQKENI. Trimming pared 7 bases from V and 1 base from J, leaving 10 bases between. CDR3 sequence: CASLESRNTEAFF. CDR3 nucleotides: TGTGCCAGCTTGGAGAGTCGGAACACTGAAGCTTTCTTT. Filled out from reference TRBV18 and TRBJ1-1, the complete variable domain reads NAGVMQNPRHLVRRRGQEARLRCSPMKGHSHVYWYRQLPEEGLKFMVYLQKENIIDESGMPKERFSAEFPKEGPSILRIQQVVRGDSAAYFCASLESRNTEAFFGQGTRLTVV.

The chain carries TRBV7-2 and TRBJ2-1, with 8 positions matching TRBD1. The V gene end was trimmed by 8 bases and the J gene end by 7 bases; junction bases not matched to a gene: 16. The germline gives CDR1 SGHTA, CDR2 FQGNSA. The CDR3 length is 16 residues. The CDR3 loop is CASCSQGALRENEQFF. The DNA for the CDR3 is TGTGCCAGCTGTAGCCAGGGGGCTTTAAGGGAGAATGAGCAGTTCTTC.

The J gene is TRBJ2-5, the V gene TRBV18, with D possibly being TRBD2 (5 bases). Germline CDR1 is KGHSH and CDR2 is LQKENI. Trimming pared 4 bases from V and 2 bases from J, leaving 17 bases between. This CDR3 is built from 16 residues. The CDR3 DNA reads TGTGCCAGCTCACGGGTGTCCAGCCGAGGGCAAGAGACCCAGTACTTC. It specifies CASSRVSSRGQETQYF.

The gene calls are TRBV7-9 and TRBJ1-1, with 10 bases that match TRBD1. The J segment lost 4 bases and the V segment lost 5 bases, leaving 4 bases of the junction unmatched. The germline gives CDR1 SEHNR, CDR2 FQNEAQ (reference sequence). CDR3 length: 14 amino acids. The CDR3 DNA is TGTGCCAGCAGCGAGAGGGACAGGGGCACTGAAGCTTTCTTT. Translation: CASSERDRGTEAFF. Filled out from reference TRBV7-9 and TRBJ1-1, the complete variable domain reads DTGVSQNPRHKITKRGQNVTFRCDPISEHNRLYWYRQTLGQGPEFLTYFQNEAQLEKSRLLSDRFSAERPKGSFSTLEIQRTEQGDSAMYLCASSERDRGTEAFFGQGTRLTVV.

This clone showed up just once. V and J are TRBV6-2 or TRBV6-3 and TRBJ1-1; possibly TRBD1 for D (5 bases). Trimming pared 1 base from V and 7 bases from J, leaving 10 bases between. This CDR3 is 13 amino acids long. Germline lookup yields CDR1 MNHEY and CDR2 SVGEGT. The CDR3 here is CASSYYVQGEAFF. DNA for the CDR3: TGTGCCAGCAGTTACTACGTTCAGGGTGAAGCTTTCTTT.

This clone was observed a few times. V is TRBV6-2 or TRBV6-3 and J is TRBJ2-3; 7 bases are a match to TRBD1. The germline CDR1 and CDR2 sequences are MNHEY and SVGEGT. The CDR3 runs 15 residues. Unmatched junction bases numbered 9, after V lost 4 bases and J lost 5 bases. The CDR3 protein is CASSSLTPGGDTQYF. In DNA, the CDR3 is TGTGCCAGCAGTTCCCTGACTCCAGGGGGAGATACGCAGTATTTT.

This clone was recorded a few times. V and J are TRBV2 and TRBJ2-5, with a possible D match to TRBD1 (5 bases). Germline V CDR1 and CDR2: SNHLY, FYNNEI. The CDR3 totals 12 residues. The V end was cut by 2 bases, the J end by 8 bases, with 9 bases between. The CDR3 sequence: CASSERTSTQYF. The CDR3 DNA is TGTGCCAGCAGTGAAAGGACATCAACCCAGTACTTC.

This clone was seen just once. V and J are TRBV18 and TRBJ2-7; 9 positions match TRBD1. The germline CDR1 and CDR2 sequences are KGHSH and LQKENI. The CDR3 length is 16 residues. V was clipped by 3 bases and J by 5 bases; unmatched bases: 11. In DNA form, the CDR3 reads TGTGCCAGCTCACCTTTTCTAGGACAGGGGCAGGACGAGCAGTACTTC. Translated: CASSPFLGQGQDEQYF.

CDR3 protein: CSGGQGFDEQYF. The CDR3 DNA sequence: TGCAGCGGTGGACAGGGATTCGACGAGCAGTACTTC. This chain uses TRBV29-1 with TRBJ2-7, with 8 positions matching TRBD1. Looked up from germline, CDR1 is SQVTM and CDR2 is ANQGSEA. After removal of 7 bases from V and 5 bases from J, the junction contained 7 bases not matched to a gene. This CDR3 region has 12 residues.

This clone has only a few counts. This chain links TRBV4-1 with TRBJ1-2, with TRBD1 matching over 8 bases. Germline CDR1 is MGHRA and CDR2 is YSYEKL. Trimming took 3 bases from V and 5 from J; bases not matched to a gene: 8. This CDR3 comprises 15 residues. CDR3 amino acids: CASSQLQGAGYGYTF. CDR3 in DNA: TGCGCCAGCAGCCAGCTTCAGGGGGCAGGGTATGGCTACACCTTC.

This chain links TRBV5-5 with TRBJ2-3, with 7 bases lining up with TRBD2. The CDR3 totals 13 residues. After removal of 3 bases from V and 10 bases from J, the junction contained 8 bases not matched to a gene. CDR1 is SGHKS and CDR2 is YYEKEE in the germline V gene (reference sequence). The chain's CDR3 is CASSWSTSTAQYF. Here the CDR3 DNA reads TGTGCCAGCAGCTGGTCGACTAGCACGGCGCAGTATTTT.

J is TRBJ2-7 and V is TRBV20-1, with D maybe TRBD1 (6 bases). The CDR3 sequence is 13 residues long. Per the germline V gene, CDR1 is DFQATT and CDR2 is SNEGSKA (reference sequence). V lost 3 bases and J 2 bases, leaving 11 bases between the germline ends. Here the CDR3 DNA reads TGCAGTGCTAGTAGGGGACAAGCCTACGAGCAGTACTTC. Translating gives CSASRGQAYEQYF.

The CDR3 DNA follows: TGTGCCAGCAGCCCCATGGCGAACACTGAAGCTTTCTTT. Amino acids: CASSPMANTEAFF. The rearrangement uses TRBV7-3 and TRBJ1-1; no reliable D call. V was clipped by 5 bases and J by 1 base, with 8 bases between them. Germline V gene data show CDR1 as SGHTA and CDR2 as FQGTGA. The CDR3 is 13 amino acids.